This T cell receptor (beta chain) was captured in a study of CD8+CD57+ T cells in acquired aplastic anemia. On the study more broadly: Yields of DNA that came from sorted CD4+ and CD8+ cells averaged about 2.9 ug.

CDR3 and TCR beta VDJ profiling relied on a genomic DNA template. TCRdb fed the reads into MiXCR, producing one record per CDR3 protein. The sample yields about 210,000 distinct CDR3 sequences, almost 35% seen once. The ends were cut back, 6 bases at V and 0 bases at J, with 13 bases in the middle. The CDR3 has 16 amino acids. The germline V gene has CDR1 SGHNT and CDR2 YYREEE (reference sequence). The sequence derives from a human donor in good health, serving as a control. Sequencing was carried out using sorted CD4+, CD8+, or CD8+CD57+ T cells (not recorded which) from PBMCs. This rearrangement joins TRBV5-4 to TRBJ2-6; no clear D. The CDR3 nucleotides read TGTGCCAGCACCCCCGGGCCGGGCTCTGGGGCCAACGTCCTGACTTTC. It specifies CASTPGPGSGANVLTF.